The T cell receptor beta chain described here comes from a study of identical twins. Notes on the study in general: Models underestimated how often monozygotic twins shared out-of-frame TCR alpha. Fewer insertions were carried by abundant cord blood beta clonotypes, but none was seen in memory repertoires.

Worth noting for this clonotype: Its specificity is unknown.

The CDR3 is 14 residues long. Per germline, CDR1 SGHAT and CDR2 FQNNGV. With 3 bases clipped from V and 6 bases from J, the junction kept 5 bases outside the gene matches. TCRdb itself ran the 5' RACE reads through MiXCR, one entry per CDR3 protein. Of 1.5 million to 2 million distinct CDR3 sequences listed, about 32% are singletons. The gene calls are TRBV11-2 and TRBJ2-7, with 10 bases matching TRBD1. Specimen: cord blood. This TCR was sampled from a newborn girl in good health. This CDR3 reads CASSLDRGYAEQYF. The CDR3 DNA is TGTGCCAGCAGCTTGGACAGGGGGTACGCCGAGCAGTACTTC.